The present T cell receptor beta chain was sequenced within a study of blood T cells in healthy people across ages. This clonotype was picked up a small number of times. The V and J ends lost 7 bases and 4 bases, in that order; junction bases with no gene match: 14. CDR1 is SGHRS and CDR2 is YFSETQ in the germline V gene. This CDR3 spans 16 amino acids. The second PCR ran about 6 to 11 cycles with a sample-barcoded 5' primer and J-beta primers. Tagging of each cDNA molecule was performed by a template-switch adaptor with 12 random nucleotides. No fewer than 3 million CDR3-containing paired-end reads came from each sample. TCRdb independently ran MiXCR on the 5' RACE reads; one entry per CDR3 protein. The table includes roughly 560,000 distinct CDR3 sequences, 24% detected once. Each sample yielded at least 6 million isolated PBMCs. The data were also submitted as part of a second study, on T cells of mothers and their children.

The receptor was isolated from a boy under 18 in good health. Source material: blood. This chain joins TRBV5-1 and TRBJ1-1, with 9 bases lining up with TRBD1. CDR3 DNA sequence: TGCGCCAGCCGTAACCGGGACAGGGAGTGGGGCACTGAAGCTTTCTTT. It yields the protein CASRNRDREWGTEAFF.